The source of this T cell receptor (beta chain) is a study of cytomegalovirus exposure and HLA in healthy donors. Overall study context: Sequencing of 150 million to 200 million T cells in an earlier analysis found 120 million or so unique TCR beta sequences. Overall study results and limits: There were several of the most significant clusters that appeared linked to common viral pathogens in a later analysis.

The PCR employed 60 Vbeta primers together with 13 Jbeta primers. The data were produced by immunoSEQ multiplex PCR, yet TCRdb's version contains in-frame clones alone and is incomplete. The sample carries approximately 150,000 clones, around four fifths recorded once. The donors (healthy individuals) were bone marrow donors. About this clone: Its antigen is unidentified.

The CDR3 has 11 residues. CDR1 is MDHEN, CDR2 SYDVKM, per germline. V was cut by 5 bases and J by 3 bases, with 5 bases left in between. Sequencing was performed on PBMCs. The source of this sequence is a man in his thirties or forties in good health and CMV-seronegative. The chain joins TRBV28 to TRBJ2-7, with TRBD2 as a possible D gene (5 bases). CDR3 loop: CASSRGYEQYF. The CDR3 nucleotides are TGTGCCAGCAGTCGGGGCTACGAGCAGTACTTC. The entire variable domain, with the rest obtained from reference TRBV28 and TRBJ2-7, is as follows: DVKVTQSSRYLVKRTGEKVFLECVQDMDHENMFWYRQDPGLGLRLIYFSYDVKMKEKGDIPEGYSVSREKKERFSLILESASTNQTSMYLCASSRGYEQYFGPGTRLTVT.